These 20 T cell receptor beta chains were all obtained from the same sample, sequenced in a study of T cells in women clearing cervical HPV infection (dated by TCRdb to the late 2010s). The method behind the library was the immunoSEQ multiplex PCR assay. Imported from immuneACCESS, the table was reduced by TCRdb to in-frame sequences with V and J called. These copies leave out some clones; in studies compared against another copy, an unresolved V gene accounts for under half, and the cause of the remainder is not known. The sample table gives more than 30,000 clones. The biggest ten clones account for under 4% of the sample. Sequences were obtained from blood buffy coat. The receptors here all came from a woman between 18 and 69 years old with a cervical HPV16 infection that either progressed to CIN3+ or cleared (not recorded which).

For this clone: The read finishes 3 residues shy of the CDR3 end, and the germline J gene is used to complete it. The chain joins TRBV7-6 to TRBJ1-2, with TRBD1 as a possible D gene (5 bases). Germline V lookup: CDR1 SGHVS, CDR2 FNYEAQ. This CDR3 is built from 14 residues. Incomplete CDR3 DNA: TGTGCCAGCAGCCCCCGACAGAACACAAATACC. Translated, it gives CASSPRQNTNT. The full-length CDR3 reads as CASSPRQNTNTYTF.

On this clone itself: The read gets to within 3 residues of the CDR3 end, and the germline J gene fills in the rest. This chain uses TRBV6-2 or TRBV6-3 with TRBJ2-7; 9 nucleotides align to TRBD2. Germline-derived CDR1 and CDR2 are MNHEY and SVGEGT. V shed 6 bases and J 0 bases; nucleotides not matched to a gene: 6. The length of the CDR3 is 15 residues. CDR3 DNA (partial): TGTGCCAGCAGAAGGACTAGCGCCAGCTCCTACGAG. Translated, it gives CASRRTSASSYE. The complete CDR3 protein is CASRRTSASSYEQYF.

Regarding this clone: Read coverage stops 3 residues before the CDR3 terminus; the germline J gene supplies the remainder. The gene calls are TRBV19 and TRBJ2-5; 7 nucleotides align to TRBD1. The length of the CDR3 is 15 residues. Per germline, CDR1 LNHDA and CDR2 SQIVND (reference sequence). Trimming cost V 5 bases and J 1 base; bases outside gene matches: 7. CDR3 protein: CASSRQGPSQETQYF. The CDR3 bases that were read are TGTGCCAGTAGTCGACAGGGACCGAGCCAAGAGACC.

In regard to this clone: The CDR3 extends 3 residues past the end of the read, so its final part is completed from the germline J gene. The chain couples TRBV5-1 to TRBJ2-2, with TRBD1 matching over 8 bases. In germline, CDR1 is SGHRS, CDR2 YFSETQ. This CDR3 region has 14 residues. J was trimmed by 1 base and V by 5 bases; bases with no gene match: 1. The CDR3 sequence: CASSTGGNTGELFF. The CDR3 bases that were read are TGCGCCAGCAGTACAGGGGGGAACACCGGGGAG.

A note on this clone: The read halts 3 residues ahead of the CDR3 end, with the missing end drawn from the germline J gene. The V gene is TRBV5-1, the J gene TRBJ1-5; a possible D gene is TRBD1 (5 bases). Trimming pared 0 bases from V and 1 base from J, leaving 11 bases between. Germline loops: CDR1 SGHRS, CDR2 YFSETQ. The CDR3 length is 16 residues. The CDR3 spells CASSLDGGMSNQPQHF. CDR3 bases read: TGCGCCAGCAGCTTGGACGGGGGAATGAGCAATCAGCCC.

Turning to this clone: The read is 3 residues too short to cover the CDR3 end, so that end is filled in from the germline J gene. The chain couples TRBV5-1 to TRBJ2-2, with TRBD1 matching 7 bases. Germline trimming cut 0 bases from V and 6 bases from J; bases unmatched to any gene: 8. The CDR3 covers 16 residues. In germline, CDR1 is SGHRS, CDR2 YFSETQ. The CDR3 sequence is CASSLAGTVNAGELFF. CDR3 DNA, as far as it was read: TGCGCCAGCAGCTTGGCTGGGACAGTCAACGCCGGGGAG.

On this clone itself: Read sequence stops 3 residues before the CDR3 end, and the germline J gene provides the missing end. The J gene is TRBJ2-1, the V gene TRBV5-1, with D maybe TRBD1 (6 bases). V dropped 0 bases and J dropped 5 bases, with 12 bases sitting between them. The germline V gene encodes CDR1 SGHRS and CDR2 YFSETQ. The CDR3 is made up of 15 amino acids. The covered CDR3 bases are TGCGCCAGCAGCTTGGCCGGGGCAGGGGACAATGAG. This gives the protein CASSLAGAGDNE. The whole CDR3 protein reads CASSLAGAGDNEQFF.

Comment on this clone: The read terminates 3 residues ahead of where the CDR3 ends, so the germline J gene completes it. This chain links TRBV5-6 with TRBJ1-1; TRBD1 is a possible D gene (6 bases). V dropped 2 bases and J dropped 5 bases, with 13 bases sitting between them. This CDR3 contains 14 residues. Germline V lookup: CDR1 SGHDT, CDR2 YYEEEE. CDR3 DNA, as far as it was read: TGTGCCAGCAGCTTTCGACAGGCGCTAACTGAA. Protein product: CASSFRQALTE. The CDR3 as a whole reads CASSFRQALTEAFF.

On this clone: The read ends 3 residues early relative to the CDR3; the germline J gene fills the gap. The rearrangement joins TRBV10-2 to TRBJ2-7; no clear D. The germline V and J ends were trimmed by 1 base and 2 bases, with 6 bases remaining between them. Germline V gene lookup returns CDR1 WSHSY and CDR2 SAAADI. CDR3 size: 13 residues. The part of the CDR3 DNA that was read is TGCGCCAGCAGTGAGTTTCTAGCCTACGAG. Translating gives CASSEFLAYE. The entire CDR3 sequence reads CASSEFLAYEQYF.

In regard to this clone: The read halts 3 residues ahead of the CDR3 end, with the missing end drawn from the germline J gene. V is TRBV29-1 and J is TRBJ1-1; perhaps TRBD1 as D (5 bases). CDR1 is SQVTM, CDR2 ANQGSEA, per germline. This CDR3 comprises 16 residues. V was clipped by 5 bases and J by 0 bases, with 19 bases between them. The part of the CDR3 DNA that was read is TGCAGCGTTTCAGGGCCATCGACGGGTTTGAACACTGAA. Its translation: CSVSGPSTGLNTE. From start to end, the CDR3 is CSVSGPSTGLNTEAFF.

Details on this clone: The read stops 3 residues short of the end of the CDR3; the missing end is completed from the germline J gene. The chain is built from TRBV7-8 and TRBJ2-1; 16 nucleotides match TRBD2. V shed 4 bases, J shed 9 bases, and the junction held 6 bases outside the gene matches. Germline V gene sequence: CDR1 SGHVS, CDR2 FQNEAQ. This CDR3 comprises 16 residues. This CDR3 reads CASSSTGTSGRAEQFF. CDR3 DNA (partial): TGTGCCAGCAGCTCGACCGGGACTAGCGGGAGGGCTGAG.

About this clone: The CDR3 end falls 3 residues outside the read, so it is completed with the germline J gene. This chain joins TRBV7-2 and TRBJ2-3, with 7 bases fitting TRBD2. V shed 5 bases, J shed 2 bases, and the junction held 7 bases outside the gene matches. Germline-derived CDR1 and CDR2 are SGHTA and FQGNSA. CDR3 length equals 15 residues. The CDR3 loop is CASSPGLGTTDTQYF. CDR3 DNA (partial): TGTGCCAGCAGCCCCGGACTAGGGACCACAGATACG.

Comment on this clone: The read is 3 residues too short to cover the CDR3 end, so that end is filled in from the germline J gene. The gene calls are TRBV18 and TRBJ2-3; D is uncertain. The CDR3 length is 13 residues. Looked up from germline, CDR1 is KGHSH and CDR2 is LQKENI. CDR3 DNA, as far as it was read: TGTGCCAGCTCACCAGAAGGGCCAGAGGCG. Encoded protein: CASSPEGPEA. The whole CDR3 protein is CASSPEGPEAQYF.

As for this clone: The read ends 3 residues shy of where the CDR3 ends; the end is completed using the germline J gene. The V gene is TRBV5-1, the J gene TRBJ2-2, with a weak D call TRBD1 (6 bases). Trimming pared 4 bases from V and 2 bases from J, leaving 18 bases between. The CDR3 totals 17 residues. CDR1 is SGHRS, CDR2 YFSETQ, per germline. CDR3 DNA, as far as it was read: TGCGCCAGCAGCGAGGGAAAGGACAGCCAAAACACCGGGGAG. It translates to CASSEGKDSQNTGE. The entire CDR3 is CASSEGKDSQNTGELFF.

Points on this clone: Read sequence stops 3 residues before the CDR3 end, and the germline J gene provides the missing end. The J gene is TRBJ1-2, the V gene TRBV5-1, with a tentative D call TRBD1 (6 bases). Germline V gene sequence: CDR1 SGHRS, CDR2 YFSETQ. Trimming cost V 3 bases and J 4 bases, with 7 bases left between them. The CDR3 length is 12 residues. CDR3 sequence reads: CASSWDTYGYTF. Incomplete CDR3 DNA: TGCGCCAGCAGCTGGGACACCTATGGC.

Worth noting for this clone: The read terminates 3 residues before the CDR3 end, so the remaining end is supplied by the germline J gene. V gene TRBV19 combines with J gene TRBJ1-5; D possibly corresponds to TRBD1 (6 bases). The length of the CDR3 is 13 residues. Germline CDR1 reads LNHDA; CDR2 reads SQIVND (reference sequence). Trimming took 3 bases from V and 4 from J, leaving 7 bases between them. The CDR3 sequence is CASSIGQNQPQHF. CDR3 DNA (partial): TGTGCCAGTAGTATTGGACAGAATCAGCCC.

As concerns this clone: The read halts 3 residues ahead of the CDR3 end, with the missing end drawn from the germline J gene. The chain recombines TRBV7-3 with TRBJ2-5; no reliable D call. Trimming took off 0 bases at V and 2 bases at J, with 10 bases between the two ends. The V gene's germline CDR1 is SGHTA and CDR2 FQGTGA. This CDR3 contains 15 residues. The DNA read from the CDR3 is TGTGCCAGCAGCTTAACGGGTAGCAGTCAAGAGACC. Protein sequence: CASSLTGSSQET. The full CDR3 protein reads CASSLTGSSQETQYF. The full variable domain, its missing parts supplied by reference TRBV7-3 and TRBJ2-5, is GAGVSQTPSNKVTEKGKYVELRCDPISGHTALYWYRQSLGQGPEFLIYFQGTGAADDSGLPNDRFFAVRPEGSVSTLKIQRTERGDSAVYLCASSLTGSSQETQYFGPGTRLLVL.

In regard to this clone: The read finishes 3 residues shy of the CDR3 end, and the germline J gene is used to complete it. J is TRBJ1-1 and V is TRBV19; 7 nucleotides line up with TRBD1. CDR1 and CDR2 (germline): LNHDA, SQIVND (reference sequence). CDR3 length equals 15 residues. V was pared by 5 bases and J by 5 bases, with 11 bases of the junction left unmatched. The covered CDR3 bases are TGTGCCAGTAGTCCAGGACAGGCCCCGATGACTGAA. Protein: CASSPGQAPMTE. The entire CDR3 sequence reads CASSPGQAPMTEAFF.

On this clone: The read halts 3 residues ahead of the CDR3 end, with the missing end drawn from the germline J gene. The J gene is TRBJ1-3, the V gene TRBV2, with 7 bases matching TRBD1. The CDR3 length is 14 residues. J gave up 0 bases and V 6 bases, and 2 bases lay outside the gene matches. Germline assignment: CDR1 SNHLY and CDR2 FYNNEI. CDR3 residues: CASRGTDSGNTIYF. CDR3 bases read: TGTGCCAGCAGAGGGACAGACTCTGGAAACACC.

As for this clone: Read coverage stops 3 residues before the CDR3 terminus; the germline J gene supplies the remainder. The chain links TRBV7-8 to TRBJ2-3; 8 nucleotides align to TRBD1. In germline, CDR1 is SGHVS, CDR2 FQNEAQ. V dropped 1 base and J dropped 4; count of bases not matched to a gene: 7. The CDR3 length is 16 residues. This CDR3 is CASSLVAGGGSDTQYF. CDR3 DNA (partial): TGTGCCAGCAGCTTAGTTGCAGGGGGCGGGTCAGATACG.